This T cell receptor beta chain was obtained from a study of cytomegalovirus exposure and HLA in healthy donors. For this clone: Antigen specificity is unknown.

Study-wide results and caveats: The study designated 150 or so TCR beta chains cytomegalovirus-associated. Across donors, sequencing depth was assumed by presence/absence analyses to be roughly uniform. Productive status was seen about 90% or about 30% of the time for most TCR beta V segments in an earlier analysis.

60 Vbeta and 13 Jbeta primers were used in PCR. The method was immunoSEQ multiplex PCR; TCRdb's version includes in-frame clones alone and lacks a portion of them. The table shows over 75,000 clones, with 78% occurring only once. This sequence originates from a woman aged 55-69 years in good health and CMV-seronegative. Sequenced: PBMCs.

In nucleotides, the CDR3 is TGTGCCAGCAGTGAATCCAGGCACCAGTTCTTC. It yields the protein CASSESRHQFF. The J gene is TRBJ2-1, the V gene TRBV2; the D is unclear. The CDR3 covers 11 residues. V was trimmed by 2 bases and J by 13 bases, leaving 9 bases between them. Germline lookup yields CDR1 SNHLY and CDR2 FYNNEI.